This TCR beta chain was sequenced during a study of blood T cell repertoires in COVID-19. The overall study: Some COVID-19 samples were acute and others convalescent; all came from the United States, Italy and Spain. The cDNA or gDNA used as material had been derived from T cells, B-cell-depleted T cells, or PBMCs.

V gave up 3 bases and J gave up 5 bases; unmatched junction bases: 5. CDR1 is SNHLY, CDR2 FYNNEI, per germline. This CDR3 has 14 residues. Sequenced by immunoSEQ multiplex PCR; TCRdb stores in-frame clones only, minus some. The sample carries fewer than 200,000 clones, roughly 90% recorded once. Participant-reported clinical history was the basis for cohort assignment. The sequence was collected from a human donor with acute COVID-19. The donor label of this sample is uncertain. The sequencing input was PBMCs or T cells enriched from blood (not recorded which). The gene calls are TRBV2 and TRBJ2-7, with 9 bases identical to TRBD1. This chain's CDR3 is CASSDFWTGDEQYF. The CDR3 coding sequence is TGTGCCAGCAGTGACTTCTGGACAGGGGACGAGCAGTACTTC.